These 23 T cell receptor beta chains share one sample of origin, sequenced in a study of blood T cell repertoires in COVID-19. Clones were read by immunoSEQ multiplex PCR, and TCRdb kept only the in-frame ones, dropping some. The table has about 280,000 clones, approximately 83% seen once. The sample was peripheral blood. Receptors originate from a human donor in a cohort sampled during active COVID-19.

The V gene is TRBV6-5, the J gene TRBJ2-7; perhaps TRBD2 as D (5 bases). This CDR3 is built from 14 residues. Between the trimmed V and J ends, which lost 7 bases and 3 bases, there was a span of 16 bases. CDR1 MNHEY and CDR2 SVGAGI come from the germline V gene. DNA of the CDR3: TGTGCCAGCACCCTTGCGGGTAATAACTACGAGCAGTACTTC. This translates into CASTLAGNNYEQYF.

J is TRBJ2-1 and V is TRBV29-1; D is perhaps TRBD1 (7 bases). The germline V and J ends were trimmed by 0 bases and 7 bases, with 16 bases remaining between them. Germline V gene sequence: CDR1 SQVTM, CDR2 ANQGSEA. CDR3 size: 15 residues. Here the CDR3 reads CSVEESPGGNNEQFF. CDR3 DNA: TGCAGCGTTGAAGAGTCCCCAGGGGGGAATAATGAGCAGTTCTTC.

This clone appeared a few times. The genes are TRBV20-1 and TRBJ2-3; 14 nucleotides line up with TRBD2. V gave up 3 bases and J gave up 6 bases; unmatched junction bases: 8. This CDR3 spans 16 amino acids. Germline V gene data show CDR1 as DFQATT and CDR2 as SNEGSKA (reference sequence). The CDR3 nucleotides are TGCAGTGCTAGTCCAAGGACTAGCGGGAGGACGGATACGCAGTATTTT. Encoded protein: CSASPRTSGRTDTQYF.

This chain joins TRBV13 and TRBJ2-1, with 11 bases identical to TRBD2. Per the germline V gene, CDR1 is PRHDT and CDR2 is FYEKMQ (reference sequence). J lost 3 bases, V lost 6 bases, and 4 bases had no gene match. The CDR3 totals 15 residues. CDR3 bases: TGTGCCAGCAGGTCGACTAGCGGGGTCTACAATGAGCAGTTCTTC. It encodes CASRSTSGVYNEQFF.

The chain uses TRBV7-9 and TRBJ1-1; weak D call: TRBD1 (5 bases). V gave up 5 bases and J gave up 1 base, with 17 bases separating them. CDR3 length: 16 residues. Per the germline V gene, CDR1 is SEHNR and CDR2 is FQNEAQ (reference sequence). In DNA form, the CDR3 reads TGTGCCAGCAGCCCCAGGACAACCTTGGGGAACACTGAAGCTTTCTTT. It specifies CASSPRTTLGNTEAFF.

This clone has just a few counts. The V gene is TRBV9, the J gene TRBJ2-7, with a possible D match to TRBD1 (6 bases). Trimming took 3 bases from V and 9 from J, leaving 19 bases between them. The CDR3 covers 14 residues. Germline values: CDR1 SGDLS, CDR2 YYNGEE. The CDR3 sequence: CASSADDTGKGQYF. The CDR3 coding sequence is TGTGCCAGCAGCGCGGACGACACAGGGAAGGGGCAGTACTTC.

This chain connects TRBV18 to TRBJ2-1, with D possibly matching TRBD1 (6 bases). The CDR3 spans 16 residues. V was clipped by 4 bases and J by 2 bases, with 15 bases between them. Germline CDR1 and CDR2: KGHSH and LQKENI. CDR3 in DNA: TGTGCCAGCTCACAAAGAGCTGGGGGCGCCTACAATGAGCAGTTCTTC. The encoded protein is CASSQRAGGAYNEQFF.

This sequence joins TRBV4-1 and TRBJ2-7; 10 nucleotides align to TRBD2. The V gene end was trimmed by 5 bases and the J gene end by 5 bases; junction bases not matched to a gene: 6. Germline V gene data show CDR1 as MGHRA and CDR2 as YSYEKL. This CDR3 is built from 14 residues. The CDR3 sequence is CASSAVSGRNEQYF. The CDR3 DNA reads as TGCGCCAGCAGCGCCGTTAGCGGGAGGAACGAGCAGTACTTC.

This chain connects TRBV5-1 to TRBJ2-7; 10 positions agree with TRBD1. CDR1 and CDR2 (germline): SGHRS, YFSETQ. Trimming at V came to 0 bases and at J to 3 bases, leaving 6 bases not matched to a gene. The CDR3 contains 16 residues. CDR3 DNA: TGCGCCAGCAGCTTGGCCGGACAGGGGGAACTCTACGAGCAGTACTTC. Amino acid sequence: CASSLAGQGELYEQYF. Using reference TRBV5-1 and TRBJ2-7 for the parts outside the CDR3, the full variable domain is KAGVTQTPRYLIKTRGQQVTLSCSPISGHRSVSWYQQTPGQGLQFLFEYFSETQRNKGNFPGRFSGRQFSNSRSEMNVSTLELGDSALYLCASSLAGQGELYEQYFGPGTRLTVT.

This clone came up once. J is TRBJ2-5 and V is TRBV11-2, with a possible D match to TRBD1 (5 bases). Looked up from germline, CDR1 is SGHAT and CDR2 is FQNNGV. The CDR3 loop spans 16 amino acids. Deletions cut 1 base from V and 4 bases from J, with 16 bases between. In nucleotides, the CDR3 is TGTGCCAGCAGCTTAGCAGGGTATGGCAGTGGAGAGACCCAGTACTTC. Translating it yields CASSLAGYGSGETQYF.

The J gene is TRBJ2-2, the V gene TRBV7-9; 7 bases align to TRBD2. Germline-derived CDR1 and CDR2 are SEHNR and FQNEAQ (reference sequence). V trimming: 3 bases; J trimming: 5 bases; junction bases outside the gene matches: 15. The CDR3 is 18 amino acids. CDR3 coding DNA: TGTGCCAGCAGCTTGAGACGACGGGGGGAGGTGCGGACCGGGGAGCTGTTTTTT. Translated, it gives CASSLRRRGEVRTGELFF.

This chain uses TRBV28 with TRBJ2-1, with D perhaps TRBD2 (6 bases). CDR3 length: 13 amino acids. The V and J ends lost 2 bases and 9 bases respectively, with 11 bases between them. Per germline, CDR1 MDHEN and CDR2 SYDVKM. The CDR3 spells CASSLNEEGEQFF. In DNA, the CDR3 is TGTGCCAGCAGTTTAAATGAGGAGGGTGAGCAGTTCTTC.

V gene TRBV20-1 combines with J gene TRBJ2-7; 8 bases fit TRBD1. The CDR3 covers 13 residues. V shed 3 bases, J shed 9 bases, and the junction held 10 bases outside the gene matches. Germline lookup yields CDR1 DFQATT and CDR2 SNEGSKA (reference sequence). The CDR3 nucleotides are TGCAGTGCTAGTGGGACAGGCGAATCTTGGCAGTACTTC. It yields the protein CSASGTGESWQYF.

The chain uses TRBV5-1 and TRBJ2-1; D possibly corresponds to TRBD2 (6 bases). The CDR3 has 16 amino acids. Trimming shortened V by 4 bases and J by 7 bases, and 21 bases separated the two germline ends. CDR1 is SGHRS and CDR2 is YFSETQ in the germline V gene. Written as DNA, the CDR3 is TGCGCCAGCAGCGTATTCTTAGCGGAGTCATCAAATGAGCAGTTCTTC. Its protein is CASSVFLAESSNEQFF.

J is TRBJ2-7 and V is TRBV13; the match to TRBD2 covers 9 bases. Germline values: CDR1 PRHDT, CDR2 FYEKMQ (reference sequence). This CDR3 spans 13 amino acids. Germline trimming cut 7 bases from V and 6 bases from J; bases unmatched to any gene: 7. Here the CDR3 reads CASTGTSKGEQYF. For the CDR3, the DNA is TGTGCCAGCACCGGGACTAGCAAGGGCGAGCAGTACTTC.

The rearrangement joins TRBV9 to TRBJ2-3; D remains ambiguous. The V gene's germline CDR1 is SGDLS and CDR2 YYNGEE. V lost 0 bases to trimming and J lost 2 bases, with 7 bases between them. The CDR3 totals 14 residues. This chain's CDR3 is CASSVAGPTDTQYF. As DNA, the CDR3 is TGTGCCAGCAGCGTAGCAGGTCCCACAGATACGCAGTATTTT.

The genes are TRBV18 and TRBJ1-3; D uncertain. Germline V lookup: CDR1 KGHSH, CDR2 LQKENI. Trimming stripped 0 bases from V and 2 bases from J, with 14 bases between. The CDR3 covers 17 residues. This chain's CDR3 is CASSPPSRGRAGNTIYF. The CDR3 bases are TGTGCCAGCTCACCACCGAGTAGAGGGAGAGCTGGAAACACCATATATTTT.

Remarks on this clone: Within the sample, other DNA sequences also encode this same CDR3. The V gene is TRBV24-1, the J gene TRBJ2-1; TRBD2 agrees at 8 bases. In germline, CDR1 is KGHDR, CDR2 SFDVKD. The junction had 7 bases not matched to a gene; V was cut back by 4 bases and J by 6 bases. The CDR3 contains 15 residues. The CDR3, as DNA: TGTGCCACCAGTGACCCCGGACTAGCACGCAATGAGCAGTTCTTC. Protein: CATSDPGLARNEQFF.

The chain carries TRBV6-6 and TRBJ2-7; D is unclear. The germline V gene encodes CDR1 MNHNY and CDR2 SVGAGI (reference sequence). Trimming took 4 bases from V and 4 from J, leaving 17 bases between them. This CDR3 is built from 15 residues. The CDR3 coding sequence is TGTGCCAGCAGTTCCGACTCCACACGGGTATACGAGCAGTACTTC. Protein sequence: CASSSDSTRVYEQYF.

The V and J genes are TRBV2 and TRBJ1-1; D gene uncertain. Germline values: CDR1 SNHLY, CDR2 FYNNEI. V lost 7 bases to trimming and J lost 8 bases, with 11 bases between them. This CDR3 is built from 11 residues. CDR3 region: CASIQSGEAFF. As DNA, the CDR3 is TGTGCCAGCATTCAATCAGGAGAAGCTTTCTTT.

This clone was seen a few times. This chain uses TRBV5-5 with TRBJ2-3, with a tentative D call TRBD1 (6 bases). Germline V gene sequence: CDR1 SGHKS, CDR2 YYEKEE (reference sequence). With 4 bases removed from V and 0 bases from J, the gap between germline ends came to 12 bases. The CDR3 sequence is 15 residues long. The DNA of the CDR3 is TGTGCCAGCAGCGGAACAGGGAAAAGCACAGATACGCAGTATTTT. This encodes CASSGTGKSTDTQYF.

The rearrangement uses TRBV5-1 and TRBJ2-1, with TRBD1 identical over 10 bases. With V trimmed by 5 bases and J by 4 bases, 9 bases remained unmatched. This CDR3 has 16 residues. CDR1 is SGHRS and CDR2 is YFSETQ in the germline V gene. CDR3 loop: CASRIQGQGFYNEQFF. Written as DNA, the CDR3 is TGCGCCAGCAGGATTCAGGGACAGGGGTTTTACAATGAGCAGTTCTTC.

This clone occurred a few times. The CDR3 region has the DNA TGTGCCAGCACCCTAGACGGAAAGACCCAGTACTTC. Its translation is CASTLDGKTQYF. The chain is built from TRBV12-3 or TRBV12-4 and TRBJ2-5; D gene unclear. The CDR3 consists of 12 residues. The V and J ends lost 7 bases and 6 bases respectively, with 12 bases between them.